Below, 21 T cell receptor beta chains from the same sample are listed, as sequenced in a study of blood T cell repertoires in COVID-19. The table came from immunoSEQ multiplex PCR; TCRdb's copy has only in-frame clones and leaves some out. The data show some 260,000 clones, roughly 85% seen once. Sequencing was done on a sample of peripheral blood. The receptors here all came from a woman aged 18-29 years with acute or convalescent COVID-19.

The chain joins TRBV2 to TRBJ1-5, with D possibly being TRBD1 (6 bases). CDR1 and CDR2 (germline): SNHLY, FYNNEI. V was pared by 9 bases and J by 4 bases, with 13 bases between. There are 13 residues in the CDR3. The CDR3 here is CASTDRGNQPQHF. CDR3 coding DNA: TGTGCCAGTACGGACAGAGGGAATCAGCCCCAGCATTTT.

V and J are TRBV24-1 and TRBJ2-7; a possible D gene is TRBD2 (5 bases). The CDR3 covers 17 residues. CDR1 and CDR2 (germline): KGHDR, SFDVKD. Trimming shortened V by 7 bases and J by 0 bases, and 21 bases separated the two germline ends. The CDR3 coding sequence is TGTGCCACCAGGCGGGCAGGCATGATAAGTAGCTCCTACGAGCAGTACTTC. It yields the protein CATRRAGMISSSYEQYF.

The chain is built from TRBV19 and TRBJ1-4, with TRBD1 matching over 11 bases. This CDR3 contains 15 residues. The V gene's germline CDR1 is LNHDA and CDR2 SQIVND (reference sequence). J was trimmed by 5 bases and V by 7 bases; bases with no gene match: 6. The DNA for the CDR3 is TGTGCCAGTACCGGGACAGGGGGACCCAATGAAAAACTGTTTTTT. Its translation is CASTGTGGPNEKLFF.

This clone was counted once. The genes are TRBV7-8 and TRBJ2-7; TRBD1 matches 11 bases. Unmatched junction bases numbered 4, after V lost 4 bases and J lost 2 bases. Germline V lookup: CDR1 SGHVS, CDR2 FQNEAQ. CDR3 size: 15 residues. DNA for the CDR3: TGTGCCAGCAGCTCCCTGGGACAGGGGGCCTACGAGCAGTACTTC. Its protein is CASSSLGQGAYEQYF.

The CDR3: CASSLDRGFYEQYF. CDR3 sequence (DNA): TGCGCCAGCAGCTTGGACAGGGGATTCTACGAGCAGTACTTC. The rearrangement joins TRBV5-1 to TRBJ2-7, with 7 bases aligning to TRBD1. The J segment lost 3 bases and the V segment lost 0 bases, leaving 3 bases of the junction unmatched. CDR3 length equals 14 residues. Germline CDR1 and CDR2: SGHRS and YFSETQ.

This rearrangement joins TRBV27 to TRBJ1-1; TRBD1 agrees at 9 bases. Germline CDR1 and CDR2: MNHEY and SMNVEV (reference sequence). The CDR3 is made up of 14 amino acids. Trimming took 9 bases from V and 8 from J; bases not matched to a gene: 13. CDR3 coding DNA: TGTGCCAGTTCAGCCCCCAAAGACAGGGGGGAAGCTTTCTTT. It yields the protein CASSAPKDRGEAFF.

The chain couples TRBV6-6 to TRBJ1-1; D is possibly TRBD1 (5 bases). V dropped 10 bases and J dropped 4 bases, with 16 bases sitting between them. CDR3 length equals 13 residues. Germline values: CDR1 MNHNY, CDR2 SVGAGI (reference sequence). The CDR3 region is CAIGMGGGTEAFF. The DNA for the CDR3 is TGTGCCATCGGGATGGGGGGGGGCACTGAAGCTTTCTTT.

This clone was seen a few times. V and J are TRBV7-8 and TRBJ2-7; 7 bases agree with TRBD2. The V gene's germline CDR1 is SGHVS and CDR2 FQNEAQ. The CDR3 is 15 residues long. The junction had 11 bases not matched to a gene; V was cut back by 5 bases and J by 4 bases. Here the CDR3 reads CASSLYGGRRYEQYF. CDR3 DNA: TGTGCCAGCAGCCTCTACGGCGGGAGAAGGTACGAGCAGTACTTC.

This rearrangement joins TRBV7-2 to TRBJ2-5, with 7 positions matching TRBD2. Germline CDR1 and CDR2: SGHTA and FQGNSA. Germline trimming cut 3 bases from V and 5 bases from J; bases unmatched to any gene: 6. This CDR3 contains 14 residues. The CDR3 coding sequence is TGTGCCAGCAGCTTCGGCGGGAGAGATGAGACCCAGTACTTC. It is translated as CASSFGGRDETQYF.

The genes are TRBV6-1 and TRBJ2-7; TRBD1 agrees at 7 bases. There are 13 residues in the CDR3. With 6 bases clipped from V and 4 bases from J, the junction kept 6 bases outside the gene matches. Germline V CDR1 and CDR2: MNHNS, SASEGT. DNA of the CDR3: TGTGCCAGCAGGTCGGGACAGAAATACGAGCAGTACTTC. Translation gives CASRSGQKYEQYF.

Written as DNA, the CDR3 is TGTGCCAGTAGTATGGATCACAGGGATCAGCCCCAGCATTTT. This sequence encodes CASSMDHRDQPQHF. The chain uses TRBV19 and TRBJ1-5; possible D gene TRBD1, 6 bases. Germline assignment: CDR1 LNHDA and CDR2 SQIVND (reference sequence). The V and J ends lost 3 bases and 5 bases respectively, with 11 bases between them. The CDR3 extends over 14 amino acids.

The chain links TRBV11-3 to TRBJ2-1; 7 bases align to TRBD2. Germline values: CDR1 SGHNT, CDR2 YENEEA. The CDR3 spans 15 residues. The junction had 2 bases not matched to a gene; V was cut back by 0 bases and J by 3 bases. CDR3 DNA sequence: TGTGCCAGCAGCTTAGACCCTAGCGGCTACAATGAGCAGTTCTTC. Translating it yields CASSLDPSGYNEQFF.

The DNA of the CDR3 is TGTGCCAGTAGTATACGCGGGGTTGCTGGAAACACCATATATTTT. Its protein product is CASSIRGVAGNTIYF. The rearrangement joins TRBV19 to TRBJ1-3; no reliable D call. This CDR3 is 15 amino acids long. Trimming stripped 2 bases from V and 2 bases from J, with 10 bases between. Germline assignment: CDR1 LNHDA and CDR2 SQIVND (reference sequence).

This chain connects TRBV7-9 to TRBJ2-4, with 7 bases identical to TRBD2. Germline values: CDR1 SEHNR, CDR2 FQNEAQ (reference sequence). The CDR3 runs to 17 residues. V trimming: 5 bases; J trimming: 3 bases; junction bases outside the gene matches: 13. CDR3 DNA sequence: TGTGCCAGCAGCCTATGGGACTGGGAGGGTGACAAAAACATTCAGTACTTC. Translated: CASSLWDWEGDKNIQYF.

The V call is TRBV3-1 (or the pseudogene TRBV3-2), the J call TRBJ1-3; D perhaps matches TRBD1 (5 bases). Germline CDR1 is LGHDT and CDR2 is YNNKEL (reference sequence). Trimming removed 0 bases from V and 0 bases from J, with 12 bases in between. The CDR3 length is 17 residues. The CDR3 nucleotides read TGTGCCAGCAGCCAAGAACGGGGGGGACTCTCTGGAAACACCATATATTTT. Amino acid sequence: CASSQERGGLSGNTIYF.

The chain uses TRBV4-1 and TRBJ2-1, with 10 bases fitting TRBD1. The length of the CDR3 is 15 residues. Germline CDR1 is MGHRA and CDR2 is YSYEKL. V dropped 5 bases and J dropped 7; count of bases not matched to a gene: 8. The DNA of the CDR3 is TGCGCCAGCAGCGTCCCGACAGGGGGCGGGAATGAGCAGTTCTTC. Translation gives CASSVPTGGGNEQFF.

The chain couples TRBV5-1 to TRBJ2-3, with 7 positions matching TRBD2. This CDR3 comprises 12 residues. The germline V gene encodes CDR1 SGHRS and CDR2 YFSETQ. V was pared by 3 bases and J by 6 bases, with 1 base of the junction left unmatched. CDR3 sequence reads: CASSWEGDTQYF. CDR3 coding DNA: TGCGCCAGCAGCTGGGAGGGGGATACGCAGTATTTT.

This chain links TRBV9 with TRBJ2-3, with TRBD2 identical over 9 bases. V trimming: 0 bases; J trimming: 1 base; junction bases outside the gene matches: 6. Germline CDR1 SGDLS, CDR2 YYNGEE. This CDR3 is built from 17 residues. CDR3 protein: CASSVAPSGMGTDTQYF. The CDR3 DNA reads TGTGCCAGCAGCGTAGCGCCTAGCGGGATGGGCACAGATACGCAGTATTTT.

The chain recombines TRBV7-2 with TRBJ2-7, with 8 bases lining up with TRBD1. This CDR3 has 14 amino acids. The trim removed 3 bases at V and 4 bases at J, leaving 5 bases unmatched. CDR1 and CDR2 (germline): SGHTA, FQGNSA. CDR3 in amino acids: CASSLGDRRYEQYF. The CDR3 DNA follows: TGTGCCAGCAGCTTGGGGGACAGGCGATACGAGCAGTACTTC.

The rearrangement uses TRBV5-1 and TRBJ1-4; 7 bases agree with TRBD1. Germline V gene sequence: CDR1 SGHRS, CDR2 YFSETQ. The CDR3 spans 15 residues. After removal of 4 bases from V and 3 bases from J, the junction contained 6 bases not matched to a gene. CDR3 sequence: CASSNTGAPNEKLFF. In DNA, the CDR3 is TGCGCCAGCAGCAACACAGGGGCTCCTAATGAAAAACTGTTTTTT.

This clone appeared once. V usage is TRBV28 and J usage is TRBJ2-7; 9 nucleotides line up with TRBD1. V was pared by 8 bases and J by 7 bases, with 6 bases of the junction left unmatched. The germline V gene encodes CDR1 MDHEN and CDR2 SYDVKM. CDR3 length: 12 amino acids. The CDR3 here is CASGDRVWEQYF. As DNA, the CDR3 is TGTGCCAGCGGGGACAGGGTCTGGGAGCAGTACTTC.